This T cell receptor beta chain stems from a study of shared clonotypes between healthy human individuals. Researchers partitioned CD4+ cells into CD45RA+ naive and CD45RA-negative memory subsets. The V gene end was trimmed by 6 bases and the J gene end by 5 bases; junction bases not matched to a gene: 5. Germline V gene data show CDR1 as MNHNS and CDR2 as SASEGT. The CDR3 length is 13 residues. With respect to this clone: Other nucleotide sequences from this sample produce the same CDR3.

TCRdb keeps only in-frame clones here, not all; method: immunoSEQ multiplex PCR. In the table there are around 1 million clones, around three quarters of which are singletons. This chain connects TRBV6-1 to TRBJ1-1, with 8 nucleotides matching TRBD1. This TCR came from a man aged 18 to 30 in good health. The material sequenced was memory CD4+ T cells sorted from blood. Subset noted: CD45RA-negative fraction. The CDR3 coding sequence is TGTGCCAGCAGCCTAACAGGGGGGACTGAAGCTTTCTTT. Its translation: CASSLTGGTEAFF.